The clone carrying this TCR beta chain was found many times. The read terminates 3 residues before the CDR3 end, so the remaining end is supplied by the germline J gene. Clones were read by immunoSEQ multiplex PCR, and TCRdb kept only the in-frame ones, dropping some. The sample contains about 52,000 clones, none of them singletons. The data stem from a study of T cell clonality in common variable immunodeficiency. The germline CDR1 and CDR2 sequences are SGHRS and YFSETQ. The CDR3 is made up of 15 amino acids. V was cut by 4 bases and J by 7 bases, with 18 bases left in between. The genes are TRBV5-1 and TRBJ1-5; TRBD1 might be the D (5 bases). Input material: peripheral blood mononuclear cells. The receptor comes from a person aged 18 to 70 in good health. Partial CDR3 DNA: TGCGCCAGCAGCCTCGGGACTCAGGGAGGGCAGCCC. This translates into CASSLGTQGGQP. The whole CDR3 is CASSLGTQGGQPQHF.